This is a list of T cell receptor beta chains from one sample in a study of blood T cell repertoires in COVID-19. Assay: immunoSEQ multiplex PCR; the TCRdb copy retains only in-frame clones and omits some. The sample yields nearly 50,000 clones, about 89% seen once. Sequencing input: peripheral blood. The receptor set was obtained from a woman older than 75 with COVID-19, enrolled during active disease. The conserved cysteine and the conserved F or W are not part of the CDR3 here. Each record gives: J gene, V gene, CDR3 protein.

j_call: TRBJ1-1
v_call: TRBV30
cdr3_aa: AWSPRASEAF

j_call: TRBJ2-1
v_call: TRBV24-1
cdr3_aa: ATSDATAASSYNEQF

j_call: TRBJ1-2
v_call: TRBV5-1
cdr3_aa: ASSSPGGPLYGYT

j_call: TRBJ1-1
v_call: TRBV5-4
cdr3_aa: ASSSPEGDLNTEAF

j_call: TRBJ1-4
v_call: TRBV28
cdr3_aa: ASTEGRARREKLF

j_call: TRBJ2-7
v_call: TRBV6-1
cdr3_aa: ASSEGRLPTYEQY

j_call: TRBJ1-1
v_call: TRBV2
cdr3_aa: ASSGQGAVTEAF

j_call: TRBJ1-1
v_call: TRBV18
cdr3_aa: ASSPPTGNTEAF

j_call: TRBJ1-2
v_call: TRBV25-1
cdr3_aa: ASSDQNYGYT

j_call: TRBJ2-2
v_call: TRBV5-4
cdr3_aa: ASSAQGVTGELF

j_call: TRBJ2-1
v_call: TRBV19
cdr3_aa: ASSRRVQSRGDEQF

j_call: TRBJ1-5
v_call: TRBV18
cdr3_aa: ASSPVGTDYQPQH

j_call: TRBJ2-3
v_call: TRBV19
cdr3_aa: ASSFRGAPSTDTQY

j_call: TRBJ1-1
v_call: TRBV5-4
cdr3_aa: ASSLGQGESVTEAF

j_call: TRBJ2-2
v_call: TRBV3-1/TRBV3-2
cdr3_aa: ASSKADKLAGGPVTGELF

j_call: TRBJ2-7
v_call: TRBV29-1
cdr3_aa: SGGQGKDYEQY

j_call: TRBJ2-5
v_call: TRBV15
cdr3_aa: ATSRGGLAEETQY

j_call: TRBJ1-5
v_call: TRBV18
cdr3_aa: ASSPYQSTEGQPQH

j_call: TRBJ1-2
v_call: TRBV6-2/TRBV6-3
cdr3_aa: ASSSRDRAGYGYT

j_call: TRBJ2-2
v_call: TRBV19
cdr3_aa: ARAPNYQTGGETGELF

j_call: TRBJ1-4
v_call: TRBV24-1
cdr3_aa: ATSDSVPGQGPTEIREKLF

j_call: TRBJ1-4
v_call: TRBV7-9
cdr3_aa: ASRQGASEKLF

j_call: TRBJ2-1
v_call: TRBV28
cdr3_aa: ASSSYGEGEQF

j_call: TRBJ2-1
v_call: TRBV14
cdr3_aa: ASSLYIAGEGYNEQF

j_call: TRBJ2-2
v_call: TRBV14
cdr3_aa: ASSPTVSGAGELF